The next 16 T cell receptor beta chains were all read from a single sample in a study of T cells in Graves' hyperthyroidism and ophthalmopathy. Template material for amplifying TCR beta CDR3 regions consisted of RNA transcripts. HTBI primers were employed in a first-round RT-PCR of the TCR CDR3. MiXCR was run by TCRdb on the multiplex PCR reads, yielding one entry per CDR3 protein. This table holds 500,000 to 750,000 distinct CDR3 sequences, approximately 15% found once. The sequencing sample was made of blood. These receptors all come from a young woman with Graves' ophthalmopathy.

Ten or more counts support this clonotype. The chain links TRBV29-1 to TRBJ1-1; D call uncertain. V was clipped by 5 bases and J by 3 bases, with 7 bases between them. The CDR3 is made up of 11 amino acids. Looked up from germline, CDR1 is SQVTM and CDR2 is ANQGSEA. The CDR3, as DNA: TGCAGCGTTCTTACGTACACTGAAGCTTTCTTT. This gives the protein CSVLTYTEAFF.

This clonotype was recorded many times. The CDR3 sequence is CASSQRGFYEQFF. Written as DNA, the CDR3 is TGTGCCAGCAGCCAGCGGGGTTTCTATGAGCAGTTCTTC. V usage is TRBV11-1 and J usage is TRBJ2-1, with 7 bases aligning to TRBD2. The trim removed 5 bases at V and 8 bases at J, leaving 6 bases unmatched. In germline, CDR1 is SGHAT, CDR2 FQDESV (reference sequence). This CDR3 is built from 13 residues.

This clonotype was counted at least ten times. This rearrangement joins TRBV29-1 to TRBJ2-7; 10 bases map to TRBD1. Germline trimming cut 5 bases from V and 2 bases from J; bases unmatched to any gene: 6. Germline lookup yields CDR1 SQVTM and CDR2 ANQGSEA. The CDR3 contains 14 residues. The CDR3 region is CSVTTGTGAYEQYF. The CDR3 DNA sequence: TGCAGCGTTACCACCGGGACAGGGGCCTACGAGCAGTACTTC.

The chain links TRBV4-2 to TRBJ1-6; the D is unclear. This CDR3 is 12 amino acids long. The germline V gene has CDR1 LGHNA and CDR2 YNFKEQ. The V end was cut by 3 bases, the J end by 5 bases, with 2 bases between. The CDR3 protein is CASSQDNSPLHF. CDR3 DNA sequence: TGTGCCAGCAGCCAGGATAATTCACCCCTCCACTTT.

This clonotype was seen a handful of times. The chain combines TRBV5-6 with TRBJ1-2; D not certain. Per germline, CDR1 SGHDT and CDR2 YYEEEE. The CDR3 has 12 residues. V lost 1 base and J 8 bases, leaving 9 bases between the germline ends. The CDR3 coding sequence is TGTGCCAGCAGCTTGCCCCCGGGGGGCTACACCTTC. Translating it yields CASSLPPGGYTF.

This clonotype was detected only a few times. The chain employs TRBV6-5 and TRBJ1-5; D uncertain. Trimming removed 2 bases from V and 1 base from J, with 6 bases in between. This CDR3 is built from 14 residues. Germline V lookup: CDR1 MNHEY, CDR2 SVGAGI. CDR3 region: CASSYLDSNQPQHF. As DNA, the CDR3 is TGTGCCAGCAGTTACCTCGACAGCAATCAGCCCCAGCATTTT.

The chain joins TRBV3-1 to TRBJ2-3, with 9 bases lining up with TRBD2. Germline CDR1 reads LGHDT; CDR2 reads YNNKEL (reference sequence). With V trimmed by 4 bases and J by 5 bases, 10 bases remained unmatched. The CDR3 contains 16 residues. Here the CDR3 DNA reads TGTGCCAGCAGCCCGGGCTCTAGCGGGATTGTAGATACGCAGTATTTT. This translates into CASSPGSSGIVDTQYF.

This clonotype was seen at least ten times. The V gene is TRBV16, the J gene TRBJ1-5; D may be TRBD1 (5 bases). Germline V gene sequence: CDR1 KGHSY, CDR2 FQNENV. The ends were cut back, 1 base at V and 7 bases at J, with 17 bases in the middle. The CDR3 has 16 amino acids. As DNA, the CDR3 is TGTGCCAGCAGCCAATATCAGGGCAGGCGGGACCAGCCCCAGCATTTT. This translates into CASSQYQGRRDQPQHF.

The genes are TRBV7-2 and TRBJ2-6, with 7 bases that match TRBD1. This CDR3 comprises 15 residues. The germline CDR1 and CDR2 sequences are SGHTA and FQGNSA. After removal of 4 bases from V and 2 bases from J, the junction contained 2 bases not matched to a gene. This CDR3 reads CASSSDRAGANVLTF. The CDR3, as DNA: TGTGCCAGCAGCTCCGACAGGGCTGGGGCCAACGTCCTGACTTTC. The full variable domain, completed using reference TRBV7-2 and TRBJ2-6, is GAGVSQSPSNKVTEKGKDVELRCDPISGHTALYWYRQSLGQGLEFLIYFQGNSAPDKSGLPSDRFSAERTGGSVSTLTIQRTQQEDSAVYLCASSSDRAGANVLTFGAGSRLTVL.

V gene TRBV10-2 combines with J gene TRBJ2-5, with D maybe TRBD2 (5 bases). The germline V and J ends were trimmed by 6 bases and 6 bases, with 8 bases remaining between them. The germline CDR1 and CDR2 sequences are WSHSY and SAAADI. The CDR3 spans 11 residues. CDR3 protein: CASRDFKTQYF. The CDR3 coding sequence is TGCGCCAGCAGGGACTTCAAGACCCAGTACTTC.

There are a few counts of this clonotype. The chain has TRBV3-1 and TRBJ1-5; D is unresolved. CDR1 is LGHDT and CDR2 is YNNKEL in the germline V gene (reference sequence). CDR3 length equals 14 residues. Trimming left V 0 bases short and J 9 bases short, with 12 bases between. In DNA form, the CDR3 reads TGTGCCAGCAGCCAAGATGTCGCGCCGGGGCCCCAGCATTTT. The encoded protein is CASSQDVAPGPQHF.

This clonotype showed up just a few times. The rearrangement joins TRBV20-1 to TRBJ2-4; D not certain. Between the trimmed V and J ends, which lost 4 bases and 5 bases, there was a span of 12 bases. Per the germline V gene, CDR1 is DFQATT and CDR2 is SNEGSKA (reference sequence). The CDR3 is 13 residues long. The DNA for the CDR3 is TGCAGTGCTACCGGTTCGGTGGAAAACATTCAGTACTTC. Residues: CSATGSVENIQYF.

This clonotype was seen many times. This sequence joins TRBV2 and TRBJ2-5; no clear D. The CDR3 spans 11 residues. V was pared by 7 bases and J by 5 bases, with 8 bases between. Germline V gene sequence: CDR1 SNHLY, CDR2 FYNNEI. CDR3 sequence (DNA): TGTGCCAGCACCAAATCTGAGACCCAGTACTTC. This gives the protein CASTKSETQYF.

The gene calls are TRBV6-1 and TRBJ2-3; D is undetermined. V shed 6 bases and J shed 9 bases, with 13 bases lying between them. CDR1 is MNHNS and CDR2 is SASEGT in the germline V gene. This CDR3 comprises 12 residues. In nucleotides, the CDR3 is TGTGCCAGCAGCCCGGGTTTAGGCACGCAGTATTTT. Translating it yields CASSPGLGTQYF.

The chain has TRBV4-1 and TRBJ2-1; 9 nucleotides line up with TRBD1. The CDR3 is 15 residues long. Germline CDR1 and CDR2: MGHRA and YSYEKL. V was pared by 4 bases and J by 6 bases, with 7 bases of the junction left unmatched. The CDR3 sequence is CASSLRDRDVNEQFF. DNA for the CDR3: TGCGCCAGCAGCCTCCGGGACAGGGATGTCAATGAGCAGTTCTTC.

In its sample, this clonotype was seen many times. CDR3 sequence (DNA): TGTGCCAGCAGTTTAAAGGGAATGACAGATAGCAATCAGCCCCAGCATTTT. Protein sequence: CASSLKGMTDSNQPQHF. This chain uses TRBV28 with TRBJ1-5; TRBD1 might be the D (5 bases). Germline-derived CDR1 and CDR2 are MDHEN and SYDVKM. This CDR3 has 17 residues. V gave up 2 bases and J gave up 0 bases, with 14 bases separating them.